This TCR beta chain was obtained from a study of blood T cell repertoires in COVID-19. For the study at large: From the United States, Italy and Spain came samples of acute and convalescent COVID-19. PBMCs, B-cell-depleted T cells, or T cells provided the cDNA or gDNA that made up the material.

Study processing details: From reference gene primer amplification, estimates of nucleated cell counts were derived. Produced via immunoSEQ multiplex PCR; TCRdb's table is partial and in-frame only. Clonal size and the V and J genes are those of that table, whereas D and trimming came from the DNA. The sample lists approximately 89,000 clones, about 80% seen once, with approximately 25% in the top ten. Deletions cut 0 bases from V and 6 bases from J, with 15 bases between. Germline CDR1 MGHRA, CDR2 YSYEKL. The CDR3 runs to 15 residues. This TCR was sampled from a man in his 70s with acute or convalescent COVID-19. The sequencing sample was made of peripheral blood. The chain joins TRBV4-1 to TRBJ2-7, with D tentatively TRBD2 (5 bases). The CDR3 nucleotides read TGCGCCAGCAGCCAAGATGTAGACCTCCGGGGCGAGCAGTACTTC. It yields the protein CASSQDVDLRGEQYF.